Included here is one TCR beta chain sequence, with context. The Seattle site enrolled patients during active infection and followed them longitudinally. Original processing methods: For nucleated cells, counts were estimated from reference gene primer amplification. Clones were sequenced by immunoSEQ multiplex PCR, and TCRdb holds only the in-frame ones, with some missing. V and J calls and clone size follow that table, whereas D and trimming were derived from the DNA. The sample shows 150,000 to 200,000 clones, approximately 95% of them seen only once. These data come from a study of blood T cell repertoires in COVID-19. Overall study context: The study drew acute and convalescent COVID-19 samples from the United States, Italy and Spain.

The TCR comes from a woman aged 55-75 years with COVID-19, enrolled during active disease. The sequenced sample was peripheral blood.

CDR3 sequence reads: CASSKEGGYNEQFF. Written as DNA, the CDR3 is TGTGCCAGCAGCAAGGAAGGGGGTTACAATGAGCAGTTCTTC. The chain carries TRBV7-6 and TRBJ2-1, with a weak D call TRBD1 (6 bases). The CDR3 has 14 residues. V lost 5 bases to trimming and J lost 4 bases, with 12 bases between them. The V gene's germline CDR1 is SGHVS and CDR2 FNYEAQ.